What follows describes a single T cell receptor beta chain. The antigen remains undetermined. The sample comes from a study of cytomegalovirus exposure and HLA in healthy donors. On the study more broadly: Of the donors genotyped, approximately 400 in all, less than 90% fell in the Caucasian-associated ancestry cluster.

Study-level results: A cluster of highly shared sequence variants was likely a sequencing artifact.

V was cut by 5 bases and J by 3 bases, with 10 bases left in between. This CDR3 has 13 residues. Germline V gives CDR1 WNHNN, CDR2 SYGVQD (reference sequence). The PCR employed 60 Vbeta primers together with 13 Jbeta primers. TCRdb's copy holds only in-frame clones and misses some; the assay was immunoSEQ multiplex PCR. This sample yields about 130,000 clones, of which about 71% are seen a single time; under 2.5% belongs to the top ten. The chain joins TRBV10-1 to TRBJ2-5; D unresolved. This clonotype was obtained from an older woman in good health and CMV-seropositive. The sequenced sample was PBMCs. Here the CDR3 DNA reads TGCGCCAGCAGTCTCACAGTGAAAGAGACCCAGTACTTC. Its protein is CASSLTVKETQYF.